Sequencing of this T cell receptor (beta chain) was carried out in a study of shared clonotypes between healthy human individuals. Study results and limitations: Clonotype sharing among the donors was expected to vary with sequencing depth.

The CDR3 consists of 13 residues. V was shortened by 1 base and J by 3 bases, with 9 bases between the two germline ends. The germline CDR1 and CDR2 sequences are GTSNPN and SVGIG (reference sequence). Generated by immunoSEQ multiplex PCR, the TCRdb table keeps only in-frame clones and is missing some. The sample has some 2 million clones, around 95% seen once. Donors included only healthy HIV-negative adults lacking recent acute infections or vaccinations. A word on this clone: Antigen: not known.

This sequence joins TRBV30 and TRBJ1-2; TRBD1 is a possible D gene (5 bases). Sequenced sample: naive CD4+ T cells sorted from blood. The subset was: CD45RA+ positively selected. This receptor was obtained from a man aged 18 to 30 in good health. The CDR3 sequence is CAWSDEGYYGYTF. The CDR3 bases are TGTGCCTGGAGTGACGAGGGGTACTATGGCTACACCTTC. Using reference TRBV30 and TRBJ1-2 for the parts outside the CDR3, the full variable domain is SQTIHQWPATLVQPVGSPLSLECTVEGTSNPNLYWYRQAAGRGLQLLFYSVGIGQISSEVPQNLSASRPQDRQFILSSKKLLLSDSGFYLCAWSDEGYYGYTFGSGTRLTVV.